This entry lists 11 T cell receptor beta chains sequenced from one sample in a study of response to subunit inactivated influenza vaccine. TCRdb independently ran MiXCR on the RT-PCR reads; one entry per CDR3 protein. The repertoire includes hundreds of thousands of distinct CDR3 sequences, about 7.6% of them detected once, and approximately 12% sits in the top ten. The sequencing used PBMCs from blood, collected less than 25 months after vaccination. These receptors were obtained from a man between 50 and 69 years old who received an inactivated influenza vaccine.

The gene calls are TRBV2 and TRBJ2-7; TRBD1 matches 9 bases. V dropped 6 bases and J dropped 1; count of bases not matched to a gene: 10. This CDR3 has 16 amino acids. Germline CDR1 SNHLY, CDR2 FYNNEI. The CDR3 spells CASSSPGQGLSYEQYF. DNA of the CDR3: TGTGCCAGCAGCTCTCCGGGACAGGGCCTATCCTACGAGCAGTACTTC.

In its sample, this clonotype was seen a few times. The rearrangement uses TRBV20-1 and TRBJ1-1; no clear D. CDR3 length equals 11 residues. Germline loops: CDR1 DFQATT, CDR2 SNEGSKA (reference sequence). Trimming removed 5 bases from V and 1 base from J, with 5 bases in between. Here the CDR3 reads CSAPANTEAFF. CDR3 nucleotide sequence: TGCAGTGCTCCCGCGAACACTGAAGCTTTCTTT.

This clonotype appeared a few times. The chain couples TRBV5-1 to TRBJ1-1; possibly TRBD1 for D (6 bases). In germline, CDR1 is SGHRS, CDR2 YFSETQ. V lost 6 bases and J lost 0, with 9 bases in between. This CDR3 comprises 13 residues. The DNA for the CDR3 is TGCGCCAGCAACGGGGACATGAACACTGAAGCTTTCTTT. Amino acids: CASNGDMNTEAFF.

A few counts support this clonotype. The J gene is TRBJ1-5, the V gene TRBV19; weak D call: TRBD1 (5 bases). The V end was cut by 10 bases, the J end by 5 bases, with 12 bases between. The CDR3 is made up of 12 amino acids. CDR1 LNHDA and CDR2 SQIVND come from the germline V gene (reference sequence). The DNA of the CDR3 is TGTGCCACCGGGGACGGGGATCAGCCCCAGCATTTT. Amino acid sequence: CATGDGDQPQHF.

The V call is TRBV6-2 or TRBV6-3, the J call TRBJ2-3; 7 bases agree with TRBD2. Germline trimming cut 2 bases from V and 6 bases from J; bases unmatched to any gene: 2. This CDR3 region has 13 residues. Germline values: CDR1 MNHEY, CDR2 SVGEGT. In DNA form, the CDR3 reads TGTGCCAGCAGTTACGGCGGGAGTGATACGCAGTATTTT. Its translation: CASSYGGSDTQYF.

This clonotype was recorded a few times. CDR3 sequence: CSARDQGAGTEAFF. The CDR3, as DNA: TGCAGTGCTAGAGACCAGGGGGCTGGCACTGAAGCTTTCTTT. The chain has TRBV20-1 and TRBJ1-1; 8 positions match TRBD1. Germline V gene sequence: CDR1 DFQATT, CDR2 SNEGSKA (reference sequence). V shed 0 bases and J 4 bases; nucleotides not matched to a gene: 4. There are 14 residues in the CDR3.

At least ten counts were recorded for this clonotype. V and J are TRBV4-3 and TRBJ2-2, with 7 bases lining up with TRBD1. The germline CDR1 and CDR2 sequences are LGHNA and YSLEER. This CDR3 has 17 amino acids. V gave up 0 bases and J gave up 0 bases; unmatched junction bases: 4. CDR3 in amino acids: CASSQEGGRANTGELFF. The CDR3 DNA is TGCGCCAGCAGCCAAGAAGGGGGCAGGGCGAACACCGGGGAGCTGTTTTTT.

This chain uses TRBV7-6 with TRBJ2-2; D is ambiguous. CDR1 and CDR2 (germline): SGHVS, FNYEAQ. Trimming stripped 4 bases from V and 2 bases from J, with 11 bases between. This CDR3 region has 15 residues. The CDR3 sequence is CASSSGPPNTGELFF. The DNA of the CDR3 is TGTGCCAGCAGCTCAGGTCCCCCCAACACCGGGGAGCTGTTTTTT.

The CDR3 sequence is CASRPGTSGRSGELFF. The CDR3 nucleotides read TGTGCCAGCAGGCCTGGGACTAGCGGGAGGTCCGGGGAGCTGTTTTTT. This rearrangement joins TRBV6-2 or TRBV6-3 to TRBJ2-2, with 15 bases matching TRBD2. Germline CDR1 reads MNHEY; CDR2 reads SVGEGT. Trimming cost V 6 bases and J 6 bases; bases outside gene matches: 5. The CDR3 runs to 16 residues.

The rearrangement uses TRBV6-2 or TRBV6-3 and TRBJ2-7, with 9 nucleotides matching TRBD2. Germline-derived CDR1 and CDR2 are MNHEY and SVGEGT. V dropped 4 bases and J dropped 9; count of bases not matched to a gene: 10. The CDR3 totals 14 residues. CDR3: CASSSPGLAYRQYF. CDR3 in DNA: TGTGCCAGCAGTTCGCCGGGACTAGCATACCGGCAGTACTTC.

This clonotype was seen ten or more times. The chain combines TRBV11-2 with TRBJ1-2; TRBD1 is a possible D gene (6 bases). This CDR3 has 18 amino acids. Trimming took off 0 bases at V and 4 bases at J, with 21 bases between the two ends. The germline gives CDR1 SGHAT, CDR2 FQNNGV. CDR3 loop: CASSLDGIGQTGGYGYTF. The CDR3 DNA reads as TGTGCCAGCAGCTTAGATGGAATAGGGCAGACAGGTGGCTATGGCTACACCTTC.